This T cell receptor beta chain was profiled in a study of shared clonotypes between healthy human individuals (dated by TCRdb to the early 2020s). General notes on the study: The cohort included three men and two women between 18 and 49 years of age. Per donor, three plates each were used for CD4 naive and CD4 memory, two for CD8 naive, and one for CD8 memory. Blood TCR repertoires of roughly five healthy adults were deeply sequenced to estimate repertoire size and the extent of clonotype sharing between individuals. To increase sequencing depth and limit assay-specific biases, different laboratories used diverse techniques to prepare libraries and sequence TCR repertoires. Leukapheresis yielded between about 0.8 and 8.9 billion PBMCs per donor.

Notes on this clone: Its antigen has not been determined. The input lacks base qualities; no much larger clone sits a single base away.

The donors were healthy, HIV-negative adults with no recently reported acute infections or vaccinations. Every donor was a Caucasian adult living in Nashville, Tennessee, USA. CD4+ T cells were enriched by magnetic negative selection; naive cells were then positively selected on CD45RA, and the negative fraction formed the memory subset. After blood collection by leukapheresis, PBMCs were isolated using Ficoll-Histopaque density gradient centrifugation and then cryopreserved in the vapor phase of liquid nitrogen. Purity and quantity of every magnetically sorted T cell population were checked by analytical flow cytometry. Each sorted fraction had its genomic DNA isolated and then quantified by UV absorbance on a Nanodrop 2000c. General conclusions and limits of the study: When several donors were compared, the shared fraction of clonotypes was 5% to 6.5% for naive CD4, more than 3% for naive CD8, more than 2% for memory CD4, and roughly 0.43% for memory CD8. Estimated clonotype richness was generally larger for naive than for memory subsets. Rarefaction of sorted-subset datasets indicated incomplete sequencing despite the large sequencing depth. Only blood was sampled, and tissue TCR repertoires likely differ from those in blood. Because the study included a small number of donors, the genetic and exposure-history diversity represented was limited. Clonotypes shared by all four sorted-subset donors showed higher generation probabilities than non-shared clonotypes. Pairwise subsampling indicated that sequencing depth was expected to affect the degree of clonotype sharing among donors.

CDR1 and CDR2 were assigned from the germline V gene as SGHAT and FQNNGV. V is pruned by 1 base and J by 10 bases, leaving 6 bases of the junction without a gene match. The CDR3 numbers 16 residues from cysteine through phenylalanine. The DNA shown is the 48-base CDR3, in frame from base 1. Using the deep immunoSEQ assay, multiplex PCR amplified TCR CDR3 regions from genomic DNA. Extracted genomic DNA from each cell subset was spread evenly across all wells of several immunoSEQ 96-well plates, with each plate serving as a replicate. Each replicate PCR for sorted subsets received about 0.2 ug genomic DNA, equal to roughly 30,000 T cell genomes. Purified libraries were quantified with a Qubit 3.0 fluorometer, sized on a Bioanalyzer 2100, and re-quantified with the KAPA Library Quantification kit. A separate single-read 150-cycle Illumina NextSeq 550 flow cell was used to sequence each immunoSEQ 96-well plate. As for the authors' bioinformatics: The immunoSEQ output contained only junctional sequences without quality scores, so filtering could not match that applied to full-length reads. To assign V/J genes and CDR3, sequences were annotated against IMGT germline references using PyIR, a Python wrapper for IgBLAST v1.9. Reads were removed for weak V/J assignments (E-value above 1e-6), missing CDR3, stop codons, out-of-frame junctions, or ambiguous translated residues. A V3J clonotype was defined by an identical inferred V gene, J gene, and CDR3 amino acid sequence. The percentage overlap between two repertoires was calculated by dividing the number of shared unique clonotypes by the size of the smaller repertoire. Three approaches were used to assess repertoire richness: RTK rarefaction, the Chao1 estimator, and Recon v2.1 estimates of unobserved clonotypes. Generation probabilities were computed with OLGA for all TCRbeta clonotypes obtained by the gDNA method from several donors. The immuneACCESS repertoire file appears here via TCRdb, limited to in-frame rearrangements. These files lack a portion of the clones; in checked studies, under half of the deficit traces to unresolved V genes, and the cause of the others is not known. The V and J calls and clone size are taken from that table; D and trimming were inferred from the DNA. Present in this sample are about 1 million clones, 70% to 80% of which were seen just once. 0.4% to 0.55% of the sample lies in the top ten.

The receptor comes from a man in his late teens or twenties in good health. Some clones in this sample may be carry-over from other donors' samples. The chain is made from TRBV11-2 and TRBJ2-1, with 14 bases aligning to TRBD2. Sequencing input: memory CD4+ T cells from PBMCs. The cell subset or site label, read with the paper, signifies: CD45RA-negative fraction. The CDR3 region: CASSLAGTSGSFEQFF. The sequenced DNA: TGTGCCAGCAGCTTAGCCGGGACTAGCGGGAGTTTCGAGCAGTTCTTC.